The next 27 T cell receptor beta chains were all read from a single sample in a study of Graves' ophthalmopathy and Graves' hyperthyroidism. Amplification from RNA transcripts yielded the TCR beta CDR3 regions. Amplification began with first-round RT-PCR using HTBI primers, then second-round multiplex PCR was performed. TCRdb used MiXCR to reprocess the multiplex PCR reads, holding one entry per CDR3 protein. This table has about 500,000 distinct CDR3 sequences, roughly 40% appearing once. The source material was peripheral blood or thyroid tissue (not recorded which). These receptors were obtained from an adult man with Graves' hyperthyroidism.

The chain uses TRBV5-1 and TRBJ1-2; the D gene is possibly TRBD1 (5 bases). The V and J ends lost 6 bases and 0 bases respectively, with 12 bases between them. CDR3 length equals 14 residues. Germline CDR1 reads SGHRS; CDR2 reads YFSETQ. The CDR3 spells CASTSTETNYGYTF. The CDR3 DNA reads as TGCGCCAGCACTTCGACAGAAACTAACTATGGCTACACCTTC.

This clonotype was recorded many times. The CDR3 DNA is TGTGCCAGCAGTGTCGACAGGAGTCAGCCCCAGCATTTT. Its translation: CASSVDRSQPQHF. This sequence joins TRBV2 and TRBJ1-5; D is perhaps TRBD1 (6 bases). V gave up 4 bases and J gave up 6 bases, with 10 bases separating them. The germline V gene encodes CDR1 SNHLY and CDR2 FYNNEI. The CDR3 is 13 residues long.

This clonotype was recorded a few times. The chain links TRBV24-1 to TRBJ1-2, with no clear D. The CDR3 spans 14 residues. Per the germline V gene, CDR1 is KGHDR and CDR2 is SFDVKD. Trimming cost V 7 bases and J 2 bases, with 13 bases left between them. The DNA for the CDR3 is TGTGCCACCAGCCCCTCCACACTGAACTATGGCTACACCTTC. Protein product: CATSPSTLNYGYTF.

About this clonotype: This is likely a read error, given that the CDR3 carries no conserved phenylalanine or tryptophan at its end. No DNA is shown, since the ends of the CDR3 on it are uncertain; the CDR3 is the one TCRdb lists. The rearrangement joins TRBV10-3 to TRBJ2-2; the table's D call of TRBD1 was not tested on the DNA. CDR1 is ENHRY, CDR2 SYGVKD, per germline. A total of 9 residues make up the CDR3, ends included. CDR3 in amino acids: CAISDRDRG.

As concerns this clonotype: No DNA is shown, since the ends of the CDR3 on it are uncertain; the CDR3 is the one TCRdb lists. The chain has TRBV29-1 and TRBJ2-6; the D call in the table, TRBD1, was not verified against the DNA. Per germline, CDR1 SQVTM and CDR2 ANQGSEA. A total of 24 residues make up the CDR3, ends included. The chain's CDR3 is CSVAGFGNTIYFGEGSSGANVLTF.

The rearrangement links TRBV7-8 to TRBJ1-2; D is ambiguous. The germline CDR1 and CDR2 sequences are SGHVS and FQNEAQ. The CDR3 sequence is 14 residues long. V lost 7 bases to trimming and J lost 7 bases, with 19 bases between them. The DNA for the CDR3 is TGTGCCAGCATGTTCTCCGGATGGGAATCTGGCTACACCTTC. Translating gives CASMFSGWESGYTF.

In this sample, this clonotype turned up once. The rearrangement joins TRBV14 to TRBJ1-1; maybe TRBD1 (5 bases). The CDR3 is made up of 13 amino acids. In germline, CDR1 is SGHDN, CDR2 FVKESK. V lost 8 bases, J lost 8 bases, and 18 bases lay in between. In DNA form, the CDR3 reads TGTGCCAGCTCGAACAGAGGGGCAGGGGAAGCTTTCTTT. Translating gives CASSNRGAGEAFF.

The J gene is TRBJ2-1, the V gene TRBV11-2; maybe TRBD1 (5 bases). CDR1 and CDR2 (germline): SGHAT, FQNNGV. The V gene lost 5 bases and the J gene lost 8 bases, with 19 bases spanning the gap. This CDR3 has 15 amino acids. CDR3 sequence: CASSPTRTRTDEQFF. CDR3 coding DNA: TGTGCCAGCAGCCCGACCCGGACAAGGACGGATGAGCAGTTCTTC.

This clonotype was observed at least ten times. The V call is TRBV5-1, the J call TRBJ2-7, with 7 bases aligning to TRBD1. With V trimmed by 4 bases and J by 2 bases, 12 bases remained unmatched. CDR3 length: 16 residues. CDR1 and CDR2 (germline): SGHRS, YFSETQ. The CDR3 DNA is TGCGCCAGCAGCCAAATAGACAGGGCCGGAACCTACGAGCAGTACTTC. Its translation: CASSQIDRAGTYEQYF.

The table lists this clonotype with many counts. The chain is built from TRBV7-8 and TRBJ1-5; D not certain. Germline CDR1 and CDR2: SGHVS and FQNEAQ. Trimming cost V 2 bases and J 0 bases, with 11 bases left between them. The CDR3 spans 16 residues. The CDR3 DNA is TGTGCCAGCAGCTTACTGGGGAGGTATAGCAATCAGCCCCAGCATTTT. Translation gives CASSLLGRYSNQPQHF.

This clonotype was found a few times. The chain recombines TRBV7-9 with TRBJ2-1, with unresolved D. V dropped 1 base and J dropped 8 bases, with 12 bases sitting between them. The CDR3 extends over 14 amino acids. CDR1 SEHNR and CDR2 FQNEAQ come from the germline V gene (reference sequence). CDR3 in amino acids: CASSLVGPGYEQFF. The DNA for the CDR3 is TGTGCCAGCAGCTTAGTCGGTCCGGGCTATGAGCAGTTCTTC.

This clonotype occurred once. This sequence may be a read error, since a much larger clone differs from it by one base. The chain links TRBV5-5 to TRBJ2-5, with unresolved D. CDR1 SGHKS and CDR2 YYEKEE come from the germline V gene (reference sequence). This CDR3 spans 13 amino acids. The CDR3 region has the DNA TGTGCCAGCAGCTTGCACAGACAAGGGACCCAGTACTTC. Its translation: CASSLHRQGTQYF. Looking up the rest from reference TRBV5-5 and TRBJ2-5 gives the full variable domain: DAGVTQSPTHLIKTRGQQVTLRCSPISGHKSVSWYQQVLGQGPQFIFQYYEKEERGRGNFPDRFSARQFPNYSSELNVNALLLGDSALYLCASSLHRQGTQYFGPGTRLLVL.

This clonotype has ten or more counts. DNA for the CDR3: TGTGCCAGCAGCTTAGGCCAGTTTAATGAAAAACTGTTTTTT. This translates into CASSLGQFNEKLFF. This rearrangement joins TRBV7-9 to TRBJ1-4; D is undetermined. This CDR3 is built from 14 residues. In germline, CDR1 is SEHNR, CDR2 FQNEAQ (reference sequence). With 1 base removed from V and 4 bases from J, the gap between germline ends came to 7 bases. The whole variable domain, filled in from reference TRBV7-9 and TRBJ1-4, reads DTGVSQNPRHKITKRGQNVTFRCDPISEHNRLYWYRQTLGQGPEFLTYFQNEAQLEKSRLLSDRFSAERPKGSFSTLEIQRTEQGDSAMYLCASSLGQFNEKLFFGSGTQLSVL.

The chain employs TRBV12-3 or TRBV12-4 and TRBJ2-7; TRBD1 is a possible D gene (6 bases). The ends were cut back, 5 bases at V and 4 bases at J, with 12 bases in the middle. The CDR3 consists of 13 residues. This CDR3 reads CASSLTGQYEQYF. CDR3 bases: TGTGCCAGCAGTCTTACAGGGCAATACGAGCAGTACTTC.

This clonotype was picked up a small number of times. The rearrangement links TRBV30 to TRBJ1-1, with no clear D. V gave up 0 bases and J gave up 5 bases, with 13 bases separating them. The germline V gene has CDR1 GTSNPN and CDR2 SVGIG (reference sequence). CDR3 size: 14 residues. The CDR3 region has the DNA TGTGCCTGGAGTGTACTTTGGGGAAGTACTGAAGCTTTCTTT. Translated, it gives CAWSVLWGSTEAFF. Full variable domain (outside the CDR3, taken from reference TRBV30 and TRBJ1-1): SQTIHQWPATLVQPVGSPLSLECTVEGTSNPNLYWYRQAAGRGLQLLFYSVGIGQISSEVPQNLSASRPQDRQFILSSKKLLLSDSGFYLCAWSVLWGSTEAFFGQGTRLTVV.

This clonotype occurred once. J is TRBJ2-7 and V is TRBV10-3, with D uncertain. The CDR3 is 13 residues long. V shed 4 bases and J shed 3 bases, with 10 bases lying between them. Germline V gene lookup returns CDR1 ENHRY and CDR2 SYGVKD. The CDR3 region is CAISGMSGYEQYF. The CDR3 DNA sequence: TGTGCCATCAGTGGTATGTCGGGCTACGAGCAGTACTTC.

This clonotype was recorded many times. CDR3 coding DNA: TGTGCCAGCAGCAGCGGACAGGAGAACACCGGGGAGCTGTTTTTT. Residues: CASSSGQENTGELFF. This chain connects TRBV5-4 to TRBJ2-2, with 7 bases lining up with TRBD1. This CDR3 comprises 15 residues. Trimming cost V 4 bases and J 1 base; bases outside gene matches: 4. Per germline, CDR1 SGHNT and CDR2 YYREEE (reference sequence).

The gene calls are TRBV29-1 and TRBJ2-1; TRBD2 matches at 9 bases. The CDR3 is 17 amino acids. The ends lost 3 bases at V and 0 bases at J; junction bases unmatched: 9. In germline, CDR1 is SQVTM, CDR2 ANQGSEA. This CDR3 reads CSVEGGRAPSSYNEQFF. The CDR3 DNA is TGCAGCGTTGAGGGCGGGAGGGCACCGAGCTCCTACAATGAGCAGTTCTTC.

The table lists this clonotype with a count of one. In DNA form, the CDR3 reads TGTGCCAGCAGCTTACGCACTAGCAACAATGAGCAGTTCTTC. This gives the protein CASSLRTSNNEQFF. The chain links TRBV7-3 to TRBJ2-5; a possible D gene is TRBD2 (6 bases). The J call is doubtful: the DNA matches TRBJ2-1 better. Germline V lookup: CDR1 SGHTA, CDR2 FQGTGA. The CDR3 has 14 residues.

The gene calls are TRBV2 and TRBJ2-7; D gene uncertain. The J call may be in error: the DNA end matches TRBJ2-1 better. CDR1 is SNHLY, CDR2 FYNNEI, per germline. The CDR3 has 12 residues. The chain's CDR3 is CASSRTQNEQFF. Here the CDR3 DNA reads TGTGCCAGCAGTAGGACGCAGAATGAGCAGTTCTTC.

This chain uses TRBV7-2 with TRBJ2-5; 13 bases match TRBD2. V shed 4 bases and J 3 bases; nucleotides not matched to a gene: 8. Germline V gene lookup returns CDR1 SGHTA and CDR2 FQGNSA. The CDR3 extends over 17 amino acids. The CDR3 bases are TGTGCCAGCAGCTGGACCGGGACTAGCGGGGTAAAAGAGACCCAGTACTTC. It yields the protein CASSWTGTSGVKETQYF.

The rearrangement links TRBV18 to TRBJ1-2, with 9 bases that match TRBD1. The germline V gene encodes CDR1 KGHSH and CDR2 LQKENI. The V segment lost 6 bases and the J segment 6 bases; nucleotides outside the gene matches: 8. The CDR3 loop spans 14 amino acids. The CDR3 region is CASSPTGGADGYTF. CDR3 DNA: TGTGCCAGCTCGCCTACAGGGGGCGCCGATGGCTACACCTTC.

The rearrangement uses TRBV27 and TRBJ2-2; TRBD2 aligns across 8 bases. CDR1 MNHEY and CDR2 SMNVEV come from the germline V gene (reference sequence). The CDR3 is 12 residues long. J lost 4 bases, V lost 10 bases, and 2 bases had no gene match. The DNA of the CDR3 is TGTGCCACCGGGGGGGGCACCGGGGAGCTGTTTTTT. The encoded protein is CATGGGTGELFF.

This clonotype was recorded a few times. This chain uses TRBV5-1 with TRBJ1-3; D uncertain. Germline CDR1 reads SGHRS; CDR2 reads YFSETQ. Trimming removed 4 bases at V and 0 bases at J, with 14 bases between. CDR3 length: 16 residues. CDR3 nucleotides: TGCGCCAGCAGCCCGTCAGTAATGAGCTCTGGAAACACCATATATTTT. This sequence encodes CASSPSVMSSGNTIYF.

The V and J genes are TRBV7-9 and TRBJ2-1; D perhaps matches TRBD2 (6 bases). CDR3 length equals 13 residues. Germline V CDR1 and CDR2: SEHNR, FQNEAQ (reference sequence). The V gene lost 7 bases and the J gene lost 1 base, with 8 bases spanning the gap. This chain's CDR3 is CASNAGSYNEQFF. Here the CDR3 DNA reads TGTGCCAGCAACGCGGGGTCCTACAATGAGCAGTTCTTC.

Details on this clonotype: The junction and the germline gene differ at one end; a read error may be behind it. The V and J genes are TRBV7-7 and TRBJ2-1, with D possibly being TRBD1 (5 bases). The DNA end is more similar to TRBJ2-7, so the J call may be wrong. The CDR3 loop spans 16 amino acids. CDR1 is SSHAT and CDR2 is FNYEAQ in the germline V gene (reference sequence). In nucleotides, the CDR3 is TGTGCTAGCAGCTTAGAGGTGGGCCAGGGCTACAATGAGCAGTACTTC. It encodes CASSLEVGQGYNEQYF.

In this sample, this clonotype turned up many times. This rearrangement joins TRBV29-1 to TRBJ2-7, with TRBD2 matching 8 bases. The CDR3 sequence is 13 residues long. CDR1 and CDR2 (germline): SQVTM, ANQGSEA. V lost 5 bases to trimming and J lost 7 bases; unmatched junction nucleotides: 10. The chain's CDR3 is CSVLSGRGDEQYF. The CDR3, as DNA: TGCAGCGTTCTGAGCGGGAGAGGGGATGAGCAGTACTTC.